The rows below give T cell receptor beta chains drawn from one sample of a study of cytomegalovirus exposure and HLA in healthy donors. Clones were read by immunoSEQ multiplex PCR, and TCRdb kept only the in-frame ones, dropping some. The sample holds about 100,000 clones, 79% seen once. Sequencing used PBMCs. The source is a woman in her forties in good health and CMV-seronegative. The CDR3 runs from the conserved cysteine through the conserved F or W. The D gene is left open where the match is weak. The size of a clone is reported for some rows only, either as once, few or many, or as a class for expanded clones.

d_call: NA; j_call: TRBJ1-3; clone_size: NA; v_call: TRBV30; cdr3_aa: CAWSTPGLPGNTIYF; cdr3_nt: TGTGCCTGGAGTACTCCGGGTCTGCCTGGAAACACCATATATTTT
d_call: NA; j_call: TRBJ2-2; clone_size: NA; v_call: TRBV5-4; cdr3_aa: CASSLEEIVLTGELFF; cdr3_nt: TGTGCCAGCAGCTTGGAGGAGATAGTTCTGACCGGGGAGCTGTTTTTT
d_call: TRBD1; j_call: TRBJ1-4; clone_size: NA; v_call: TRBV7-9; cdr3_aa: CSSSFLPGQGATNEKLFF; cdr3_nt: TGTTCCAGCAGCTTCCTCCCGGGACAGGGGGCTACTAATGAAAAACTGTTTTTT
d_call: NA; j_call: TRBJ2-7; clone_size: NA; v_call: TRBV11-2; cdr3_aa: CASSLGLAGSYEQYF; cdr3_nt: TGTGCCAGCAGCTTAGGGCTAGCCGGCTCCTACGAGCAGTACTTC
d_call: TRBD2; j_call: TRBJ2-7; clone_size: NA; v_call: TRBV4-3; cdr3_aa: CANSLGSSGSSNEQYF; cdr3_nt: TGCGCCAACAGCCTCGGGTCTAGCGGGAGTAGCAACGAGCAGTACTTC
d_call: TRBD1; j_call: TRBJ1-2; clone_size: once; v_call: TRBV5-1; cdr3_aa: CASSPSWTGLNYGYTF; cdr3_nt: TGCGCCAGCAGCCCCTCCTGGACAGGTTTAAACTATGGCTACACCTTC
d_call: NA; j_call: TRBJ1-5; clone_size: NA; v_call: TRBV28; cdr3_aa: CASSSPRGQVVHQPQHF; cdr3_nt: TGTGCCAGCAGTTCCCCCCGCGGGCAGGTTGTACATCAGCCCCAGCATTTT
d_call: TRBD2; j_call: TRBJ2-1; clone_size: once; v_call: TRBV11-2; cdr3_aa: CASSPLRGETHNEQFF; cdr3_nt: TGTGCCAGCAGCCCCTTGCGGGGGGAGACACACAATGAGCAGTTCTTC
d_call: TRBD2; j_call: TRBJ2-3; clone_size: NA; v_call: TRBV5-4; cdr3_aa: CAIRAGETDTQYF; cdr3_nt: TGTGCCATCCGGGCGGGGGAGACAGATACGCAGTATTTT
d_call: TRBD1; j_call: TRBJ2-2; clone_size: few; v_call: TRBV7-2; cdr3_aa: CASSFLRTGLLTGELFF; cdr3_nt: TGTGCCAGCAGCTTCCTCCGGACAGGGTTACTTACCGGGGAGCTGTTTTTT
d_call: TRBD1; j_call: TRBJ1-1; clone_size: NA; v_call: TRBV7-8; cdr3_aa: CASSRQGSVSEAFF; cdr3_nt: TGTGCCAGCAGTCGACAGGGATCGGTCAGTGAAGCTTTCTTT
d_call: NA; j_call: TRBJ2-1; clone_size: few; v_call: TRBV10-3; cdr3_aa: CAISEPSEVSVAVFSSYNEQFF; cdr3_nt: TGTGCCATCAGTGAGCCCTCGGAGGTCTCTGTGGCGGTCTTTAGCTCCTACAATGAGCAGTTCTTC
d_call: NA; j_call: TRBJ1-6; clone_size: NA; v_call: TRBV5-4; cdr3_aa: CASSSNRNSPLHF; cdr3_nt: TGTGCCAGCAGCTCAAACAGGAATTCACCCCTCCACTTT
d_call: NA; j_call: TRBJ1-2; clone_size: NA; v_call: TRBV7-9; cdr3_aa: CASSLGGTGYGYTF; cdr3_nt: TGTGCCAGCAGCTTAGGGGGGACTGGCTATGGCTACACCTTC
d_call: TRBD2; j_call: TRBJ2-2; clone_size: NA; v_call: TRBV10-2; cdr3_aa: CASATSGGYTGELFF; cdr3_nt: TGCGCCAGCGCCACTAGCGGGGGGTACACCGGGGAGCTGTTTTTT
d_call: NA; j_call: TRBJ2-7; clone_size: NA; v_call: TRBV5-1; cdr3_aa: CASSETVSYEQYF; cdr3_nt: TGCGCCAGCAGCGAGACAGTTTCCTACGAGCAGTACTTC
d_call: NA; j_call: TRBJ1-4; clone_size: NA; v_call: TRBV27; cdr3_aa: CATAGGPYNEKLFF; cdr3_nt: TGTGCCACCGCCGGGGGGCCCTATAATGAAAAACTGTTTTTT
d_call: TRBD1; j_call: TRBJ2-7; clone_size: few; v_call: TRBV5-1; cdr3_aa: CASSLGPGTGDEQYF; cdr3_nt: TGCGCCAGCAGCTTGGGCCCCGGGACAGGGGACGAGCAGTACTTC
d_call: TRBD1; j_call: TRBJ1-1; clone_size: NA; v_call: TRBV28; cdr3_aa: CASSLRQGVWERETEAFF; cdr3_nt: TGTGCCAGCAGTTTACGACAGGGTGTGTGGGAGAGGGAAACTGAAGCTTTCTTT
d_call: NA; j_call: TRBJ2-5; clone_size: NA; v_call: TRBV19; cdr3_aa: CASSRVAATAGTQYF; cdr3_nt: TGTGCCAGTAGTCGAGTAGCGGCCACAGCGGGGACCCAGTACTTC
d_call: NA; j_call: TRBJ2-1; clone_size: NA; v_call: TRBV18; cdr3_aa: CASSPRQDNEQFF; cdr3_nt: TGTGCCAGCTCACCACGGCAGGACAATGAGCAGTTCTTC
d_call: TRBD2; j_call: TRBJ2-1; clone_size: NA; v_call: TRBV7-9; cdr3_aa: CASSFAGATYNEQFF; cdr3_nt: TGTGCCAGCAGCTTTGCGGGAGCCACCTACAATGAGCAGTTCTTC
d_call: NA; j_call: TRBJ2-3; clone_size: NA; v_call: TRBV30; cdr3_aa: CAWSPYNVGADTQYF; cdr3_nt: TGTGCCTGGAGCCCCTACAACGTGGGCGCAGATACGCAGTATTTT
d_call: NA; j_call: TRBJ1-1; clone_size: few; v_call: TRBV11-2; cdr3_aa: CASSLSPGGSGAFF; cdr3_nt: TGTGCCAGCAGCTTAAGCCCGGGGGGCTCCGGGGCTTTCTTT
d_call: NA; j_call: TRBJ1-1; clone_size: NA; v_call: TRBV7-2; cdr3_aa: CASSLIGGTEAFF; cdr3_nt: TGTGCCAGCAGCTTAATCGGGGGCACTGAAGCTTTCTTT
d_call: NA; j_call: TRBJ2-5; clone_size: NA; v_call: TRBV5-1; cdr3_aa: CASSLGARRGSVETQYF; cdr3_nt: TGCGCCAGCAGCTTGGGGGCTCGGCGTGGGTCAGTAGAGACCCAGTACTTC
d_call: NA; j_call: TRBJ2-7; clone_size: NA; v_call: TRBV14; cdr3_aa: CASLGWHSEAWDYEQYF; cdr3_nt: TGTGCCAGCCTTGGTTGGCACAGCGAAGCTTGGGACTACGAGCAGTACTTC
d_call: NA; j_call: TRBJ2-2; clone_size: NA; v_call: TRBV7-2; cdr3_aa: CASSLRRRGTGELFF; cdr3_nt: TGTGCCAGCAGCCTAAGACGAAGGGGAACCGGGGAGCTGTTTTTT
d_call: NA; j_call: TRBJ1-5; clone_size: NA; v_call: TRBV28; cdr3_aa: CASSLSPADVGGKQPQHF; cdr3_nt: TGTGCCAGCAGTTTATCCCCAGCGGACGTGGGGGGAAAACAGCCCCAGCATTTT
d_call: NA; j_call: TRBJ2-3; clone_size: NA; v_call: TRBV28; cdr3_aa: CASSLGADTQYF; cdr3_nt: TGTGCCAGCAGCCTTGGGGCGGATACGCAGTATTTT
d_call: NA; j_call: TRBJ2-7; clone_size: NA; v_call: TRBV4-1; cdr3_aa: CASSQEPGITFLSEQYF; cdr3_nt: TGCGCCAGCAGCCAAGAACCAGGGATTACCTTTCTGAGCGAGCAGTACTTC
d_call: NA; j_call: TRBJ1-2; clone_size: once; v_call: TRBV6-5; cdr3_aa: CASSSGGGGGYTF; cdr3_nt: TGTGCCAGCAGTTCGGGGGGCGGGGGTGGCTACACCTTC
d_call: NA; j_call: TRBJ1-1; clone_size: once; v_call: TRBV5-4; cdr3_aa: CASSSRVNTEAFF; cdr3_nt: TGTGCCAGCAGCTCCCGAGTGAACACTGAAGCTTTCTTT
d_call: NA; j_call: TRBJ2-1; clone_size: once; v_call: TRBV4-3; cdr3_aa: CASRGGDNEQFF; cdr3_nt: TGCGCCAGCAGAGGGGGAGACAATGAGCAGTTCTTC
d_call: TRBD2; j_call: TRBJ2-1; clone_size: once; v_call: TRBV5-1; cdr3_aa: CASSLGLAGYNEQFF; cdr3_nt: TGCGCCAGCAGCTTGGGACTAGCGGGGTACAATGAGCAGTTCTTC
d_call: NA; j_call: TRBJ2-7; clone_size: NA; v_call: TRBV19; cdr3_aa: CASSISRGASYEQYF; cdr3_nt: TGTGCCAGTAGTATCTCCCGGGGAGCTTCCTACGAGCAGTACTTC
d_call: NA; j_call: TRBJ2-3; clone_size: few; v_call: TRBV4-1; cdr3_aa: CASAGDTQYF; cdr3_nt: TGCGCCAGCGCCGGGGATACGCAGTATTTT
d_call: TRBD1; j_call: TRBJ2-7; clone_size: NA; v_call: TRBV30; cdr3_aa: CAWSVSGTGLREQYF; cdr3_nt: TGTGCCTGGAGTGTCTCCGGGACAGGGCTTCGGGAGCAGTACTTC
d_call: TRBD1; j_call: TRBJ1-1; clone_size: NA; v_call: TRBV5-4; cdr3_aa: CASSPDREPVNTEAFF; cdr3_nt: TGTGCCAGCAGCCCGGACAGGGAACCCGTCAACACTGAAGCTTTCTTT
d_call: NA; j_call: TRBJ1-5; clone_size: NA; v_call: TRBV19; cdr3_aa: CASSINSHQPQHF; cdr3_nt: TGTGCCAGTAGTATTAACAGCCATCAGCCCCAGCATTTT
d_call: NA; j_call: TRBJ2-7; clone_size: NA; v_call: TRBV6-1; cdr3_aa: CASSRTGTTSYEQYF; cdr3_nt: TGTGCCAGCAGTCGGACAGGGACTACATCCTACGAGCAGTACTTC
d_call: TRBD2; j_call: TRBJ2-1; clone_size: once; v_call: TRBV7-2; cdr3_aa: CASSLAPGTSGSIEQFF; cdr3_nt: TGTGCCAGCAGCTTAGCTCCCGGGACTAGCGGGAGCATAGAGCAGTTCTTC
d_call: TRBD2; j_call: TRBJ2-5; clone_size: once; v_call: TRBV6-1; cdr3_aa: CASSVAGGSKTQYF; cdr3_nt: TGTGCCAGCAGTGTAGCGGGAGGAAGTAAGACCCAGTACTTC
d_call: NA; j_call: TRBJ1-2; clone_size: NA; v_call: TRBV7-8; cdr3_aa: CASSLFAARGAGYTF; cdr3_nt: TGTGCCAGCAGCTTATTCGCTGCGAGAGGAGCCGGCTACACCTTC
d_call: TRBD2; j_call: TRBJ2-1; clone_size: NA; v_call: TRBV5-1; cdr3_aa: CASSLAGGDYNEQFF; cdr3_nt: TGCGCCAGCAGCTTAGCGGGAGGGGACTACAATGAGCAGTTCTTC
d_call: TRBD1; j_call: TRBJ1-1; clone_size: NA; v_call: TRBV5-5; cdr3_aa: CASSPDRGTEAFF; cdr3_nt: TGTGCCAGCAGCCCGGACAGGGGCACTGAAGCTTTCTTT
d_call: TRBD2; j_call: TRBJ2-7; clone_size: NA; v_call: TRBV10-1; cdr3_aa: CASSESTSGGAGPRYF; cdr3_nt: TGCGCCAGCAGTGAGTCCACTAGCGGGGGAGCGGGACCTAGGTACTTC
d_call: NA; j_call: TRBJ1-2; clone_size: NA; v_call: TRBV7-2; cdr3_aa: CASSLVTNYGYTF; cdr3_nt: TGTGCCAGCAGCTTAGTAACTAACTATGGCTACACCTTC
d_call: NA; j_call: TRBJ2-5; clone_size: NA; v_call: TRBV15; cdr3_aa: CATSEATAETQYF; cdr3_nt: TGTGCCACCAGCGAAGCGACTGCGGAGACCCAGTACTTC
d_call: TRBD2; j_call: TRBJ2-5; clone_size: once; v_call: TRBV19; cdr3_aa: CASSRLATFQETQYF; cdr3_nt: TGTGCCAGTAGTAGACTAGCGACCTTCCAAGAGACCCAGTACTTC
d_call: NA; j_call: TRBJ2-3; clone_size: NA; v_call: TRBV28; cdr3_aa: CASSFDRSSTDTQYF; cdr3_nt: TGTGCCAGCAGTTTCGACAGGTCGAGCACAGATACGCAGTATTTT
d_call: NA; j_call: TRBJ2-7; clone_size: NA; v_call: TRBV14; cdr3_aa: CASSQVDSLSHEQYF; cdr3_nt: TGTGCCAGCAGCCAAGTGGATAGCTTAAGCCACGAGCAGTACTTC